These 5 T cell receptor beta chains came from one sample sequenced in a study of T cell responses to AZD1222 COVID-19 vaccine. Repertoires were generated with immunoSEQ multiplex PCR, while TCRdb's copy carries only in-frame clones and drops some. The table lists over 110,000 clones, 90% of them singletons. The material sequenced was peripheral blood, taken 28 days after the second AZD1222 dose. The receptors come from an adult who received the AZD1222 COVID-19 vaccine.

The rearrangement uses TRBV7-8 and TRBJ1-2; 8 bases align to TRBD1. The CDR3 is 15 residues long. Per the germline V gene, CDR1 is SGHVS and CDR2 is FQNEAQ. V was clipped by 1 base and J by 7 bases; unmatched bases: 8. As DNA, the CDR3 is TGTGCCAGCAGCTTAGAGGCAGGGGGCGTAGGTGGCTACACCTTC. This codes for CASSLEAGGVGGYTF.

This sequence joins TRBV6-6 and TRBJ1-6; D is uncertain. CDR3 length: 15 amino acids. In germline, CDR1 is MNHNY, CDR2 SVGAGI (reference sequence). Trimming removed 0 bases at V and 5 bases at J, with 8 bases between. Here the CDR3 reads CASSYSGRDNSPLHF. DNA of the CDR3: TGTGCCAGCAGTTACTCTGGACGGGATAATTCACCCCTCCACTTT.

This chain joins TRBV18 and TRBJ1-6; D is undetermined. CDR1 KGHSH and CDR2 LQKENI come from the germline V gene. V lost 2 bases, J lost 7 bases, and 15 bases lay in between. This CDR3 is built from 16 residues. CDR3 in amino acids: CASSPTEVLANSPLHF. The CDR3 DNA is TGTGCCAGCTCACCAACGGAGGTGTTGGCAAATTCACCCCTCCACTTT.

The V and J genes are TRBV5-4 and TRBJ2-1; no definite D call. CDR1 SGHNT and CDR2 YYREEE come from the germline V gene (reference sequence). The CDR3 length is 15 residues. Trimming left V 4 bases short and J 4 bases short, with 15 bases between. As DNA, the CDR3 is TGTGCCAGCAGCGCGGACCCCGTGGGGTACAATGAGCAGTTCTTC. Protein: CASSADPVGYNEQFF.

The V and J genes are TRBV7-8 and TRBJ2-7; D is undetermined. The CDR3 totals 13 residues. The germline V gene encodes CDR1 SGHVS and CDR2 FQNEAQ. Trimming cost V 5 bases and J 5 bases, with 13 bases left between them. The CDR3 nucleotides are TGTGCCAGCAGCCGAAGCGAAATCCACGAGCAGTACGTC. Protein product: CASSRSEIHEQYV.